These 14 T cell receptor beta chains share one sample of origin, sequenced in a study of immune characterization of retroperitoneal liposarcoma. TCRdb ran MiXCR on the PCR reads and lists one entry per CDR3 protein. This sample carries approximately 10,000 distinct CDR3 sequences, approximately 25% of them seen once, and the ten largest clones take around a tenth. The sequenced sample consisted of tumor tissue. Every receptor here comes from a female donor with retroperitoneal liposarcoma.

By sample share, this clonotype is medium-sized. This chain connects TRBV7-6 to TRBJ2-1, with 7 bases identical to TRBD2. Trimming at V came to 3 bases and at J to 2 bases, leaving 13 bases not matched to a gene. CDR1 and CDR2 (germline): SGHVS, FNYEAQ. The CDR3 consists of 18 residues. The CDR3 region is CASSLTRGKIETYNEQFF. DNA for the CDR3: TGTGCCAGCAGCTTGACGCGGGGGAAGATAGAGACCTACAATGAGCAGTTCTTC.

This clonotype was picked up one time. One end of the junction is discordant with germline, which a read error may explain. J is TRBJ2-1 and V is TRBV5-3; D possibly corresponds to TRBD1 (6 bases). TRBV5-3 is given ORF status, its function remaining uncertain. The CDR3 contains 13 residues. The CDR3 sequence: CASSLLGADEQYF. The CDR3 nucleotides are TGTGCCAGCAGCTTGTTGGGGGCGGACGAGCAATACTTC.

This clonotype appeared many times. The V and J genes are TRBV6-1 and TRBJ2-1; D unresolved. In germline, CDR1 is MNHNS, CDR2 SASEGT. V was cut by 2 bases and J by 8 bases, with 7 bases left in between. The CDR3 sequence is 12 residues long. CDR3 sequence (DNA): TGTGCCAGCAGTGAAAGACCCTATGAGCAGTTCTTC. It translates to CASSERPYEQFF.

This clonotype was recorded many times. This chain connects TRBV10-3 to TRBJ2-1; D is uncertain. Trimming took off 2 bases at V and 10 bases at J, with 12 bases between the two ends. Per the germline V gene, CDR1 is ENHRY and CDR2 is SYGVKD. This CDR3 comprises 13 residues. CDR3 nucleotide sequence: TGTGCCATCAGTGAGGGGCCAGGTTACGAGCAGTTCTTC. Translation gives CAISEGPGYEQFF.

This clonotype was seen repeatedly, ten times or more. The chain recombines TRBV12-3 or TRBV12-4 with TRBJ2-5; 9 bases are a match to TRBD1. With V trimmed by 1 base and J by 5 bases, 5 bases remained unmatched. CDR3 length: 15 residues. The CDR3 here is CASSLGGQGTETQYF. The CDR3 DNA follows: TGTGCCAGCAGTTTAGGTGGACAGGGGACCGAGACCCAGTACTTC.

The chain links TRBV12-3 or TRBV12-4 to TRBJ1-2; unclear D gene. V was shortened by 4 bases and J by 5 bases, with 14 bases between the two germline ends. This CDR3 spans 14 amino acids. CDR3 loop: CASSYLGPGYGYTF. In nucleotides, the CDR3 is TGTGCCAGCAGTTACTTGGGTCCGGGGTATGGCTACACCTTC.

This clonotype was seen more than once but under ten times. J is TRBJ2-4 and V is TRBV4-1; unclear D gene. TRBJ2-5 explains the end of the DNA better; the J call may be wrong. This CDR3 region has 16 residues. From germline, CDR1 is MGHRA and CDR2 YSYEKL. Written as DNA, the CDR3 is TGCGCCAGCAGCCAAGTTCAATGGCCCGGCCAAGAGACCCAGTACTTC. Its translation: CASSQVQWPGQETQYF.

The V and J genes are TRBV10-1 and TRBJ2-5; TRBD2 is a possible D gene (5 bases). Germline V gives CDR1 WNHNN, CDR2 SYGVQD (reference sequence). V lost 2 bases and J lost 7, with 11 bases in between. The CDR3 covers 13 residues. CDR3 region: CASSEIQAGTQYF. In DNA, the CDR3 is TGCGCCAGCAGTGAGATTCAGGCGGGGACCCAGTACTTC.

This clonotype appeared once. The junction and the germline gene differ at one end; a read error may be behind it. CDR3 bases: TGTGCCAGCAGTGAAAGGGGGACAGGTGGAAGAGCACACGTCTTT. As protein: CASSERGTGGRAHVF. This chain connects TRBV6-2 or TRBV6-3 to TRBJ1-1; 8 positions agree with TRBD1. This CDR3 region has 15 residues. CDR1 is MNHEY, CDR2 SVGEGT, per germline.

The rearrangement links TRBV7-9 to TRBJ2-6; D is ambiguous. The V end was cut by 8 bases, the J end by 0 bases, with 11 bases between. The length of the CDR3 is 15 residues. Looked up from germline, CDR1 is SEHNR and CDR2 is FQNEAQ (reference sequence). As DNA, the CDR3 is TGTGCCAGCGCAGATCTGCACTCTGGGGCCAACGTCCTGACTTTC. This codes for CASADLHSGANVLTF.

This clonotype was seen only a few times. V gene TRBV27 combines with J gene TRBJ2-7; 8 bases line up with TRBD1. The CDR3 is 14 residues long. Germline-derived CDR1 and CDR2 are MNHEY and SMNVEV (reference sequence). V was clipped by 6 bases and J by 3 bases; unmatched bases: 7. The CDR3 protein is CASSQGQGLYEQYF. The CDR3 region has the DNA TGTGCCAGCAGCCAAGGACAGGGACTCTACGAGCAGTACTTC.

A remark on this clonotype: A much larger clone sits a single nucleotide away, making a read error possible. This chain links TRBV6-8 with TRBJ2-1, with TRBD2 identical over 7 bases. V dropped 10 bases and J dropped 10; count of bases not matched to a gene: 16. CDR3 length: 14 amino acids. CDR1 is MNHGY, CDR2 SAAAGT, per germline. CDR3 sequence: CATAWGGSPYEQFF. The CDR3 coding sequence is TGTGCCACAGCCTGGGGGGGAAGCCCCTACGAGCAGTTCTTC.

This clonotype was seen many times. This chain links TRBV6-1 with TRBJ2-1; weak D call: TRBD2 (6 bases). Germline lookup yields CDR1 MNHNS and CDR2 SASEGT. This CDR3 comprises 12 residues. Trimming pared 6 bases from V and 10 bases from J, leaving 13 bases between. The CDR3 loop is CASREGSYEQFF. The CDR3 DNA is TGTGCCAGCAGGGAGGGGAGCTACGAGCAGTTCTTC.

The gene calls are TRBV7-2 and TRBJ2-1; unclear D gene. Trimming removed 6 bases at V and 0 bases at J, with 6 bases between. CDR3 length equals 13 residues. CDR1 SGHTA and CDR2 FQGNSA come from the germline V gene. In nucleotides, the CDR3 is TGTGCCAGCAGTCTACCCTCCTACAATGAGCAGTTCTTC. Amino acid sequence: CASSLPSYNEQFF.